These T cell receptor beta chains were read from a single sample in a study of T cells in Graves' hyperthyroidism and ophthalmopathy. From the multiplex PCR reads, TCRdb called clonotypes with MiXCR, one entry per CDR3 protein. This table holds a few hundred thousand distinct CDR3 sequences, around 16% found once. Sequencing was carried out using blood. Receptors originate from a woman aged 25 to 45 with Graves' hyperthyroidism. Each CDR3 is given without its conserved first and last residue. Each record gives: J gene, V gene, D gene, CDR3 protein. A D gene is named only where the DNA matches it firmly.

TRBJ2-1	TRBV6-2/TRBV6-3	TRBD2	ASRPPLIAGDLEQF
TRBJ2-7	TRBV6-1	-	ASRRENEQY
TRBJ2-1	TRBV20-1	-	SASLALILDEQF
TRBJ2-1	TRBV30	TRBD2	AWSPHSGNPVNEQF
TRBJ2-7	TRBV7-9	-	ASNPTGSAYEQY
TRBJ2-7	TRBV6-2/TRBV6-3	TRBD2	ASSYSLEGLRIPFEQY
TRBJ2-5	TRBV4-1	-	ASSQDFGGHQTQY
TRBJ2-7	TRBV6-1	-	ASSPARYEQY
TRBJ1-5	TRBV6-2/TRBV6-3	TRBD1	ASSYSPHRGSNQPQH
TRBJ2-7	TRBV7-9	-	ASSQNPNSYEQY
TRBJ2-7	TRBV18	-	ASSPRGQDYEQY
TRBJ1-6	TRBV5-1	-	ASSLRGLFNSPLH
TRBJ2-7	TRBV18	-	ASSASWDKYEQY
TRBJ2-3	TRBV11-2	-	ASSRLTLDTQY
TRBJ2-1	TRBV28	-	ASRSRTASNEQF
TRBJ1-2	TRBV5-1	TRBD1	ASSPTGDRYYGYT
TRBJ1-2	TRBV7-9	-	ASSTSGGANYGYT
TRBJ2-5	TRBV7-7	-	ASSLIIQETQY
TRBJ2-7	TRBV30	TRBD2	AWDGLADSYEQY
TRBJ2-7	TRBV20-1	TRBD2	SARGTSLSYEQY
TRBJ1-5	TRBV2	TRBD1	ASSARGQSNQPQH
TRBJ2-1	TRBV4-3	TRBD2	ASSQDGTSNNEQF
TRBJ2-2	TRBV7-6	TRBD2	ASSLLAGGSGELV
TRBJ2-5	TRBV6-4	TRBD1	ASIPGQGFMETQY
TRBJ2-3	TRBV20-1	-	SARSSVGADTQY
TRBJ2-1	TRBV24-1	TRBD2	ATSDPLLPGTNGYNEQF
TRBJ2-1	TRBV13	-	ASSPGPPREQF
TRBJ2-3	TRBV3-1	TRBD1	ASSQVTGVADTQY
TRBJ2-1	TRBV7-9	-	ASSLGGNDEQF
TRBJ2-2	TRBV28	TRBD1	ASSQLGQGRTRELF
TRBJ1-2	TRBV12-3/TRBV12-4	-	AGSFSSGEIYGYT
TRBJ2-7	TRBV7-2	TRBD2	ASSLRREGQYEQY
TRBJ2-3	TRBV27	-	ASSGSTDTQY
TRBJ1-1	TRBV12-3/TRBV12-4	-	ASSPLGRTPEAF
TRBJ2-5	TRBV7-9	-	ASSIGVETQY
TRBJ2-1	TRBV10-1	-	ASSEPPGDEQF
TRBJ1-1	TRBV5-1	-	ASSLENRRNTEAF
TRBJ2-3	TRBV7-2	TRBD2	ASSLVLAGSDTQY
TRBJ2-3	TRBV5-1	-	ASSLARSSDTQY
TRBJ2-1	TRBV20-1	TRBD2	SAIPVAGGINNEQF
TRBJ1-5	TRBV19	TRBD1	AANRQGRGQPQH
TRBJ2-7	TRBV6-1	TRBD1	ASSRRDRNPEQY
TRBJ2-7	TRBV12-3/TRBV12-4	-	ASSGPTGLSYEQY
TRBJ2-1	TRBV28	TRBD2	ASHRRGGLANEQF
TRBJ1-2	TRBV6-1	-	ASSEAVYSRPHGYT
TRBJ2-7	TRBV5-1	-	ASQLIGDYDEQY
TRBJ1-2	TRBV19	-	ASSMGDQSDSGYGYT
TRBJ2-6	TRBV2	-	ASTPQLSSGANVLT
TRBJ2-7	TRBV7-2	-	ASYPSEPSSYEQY
TRBJ2-1	TRBV3-1	TRBD2	ASSPLVAGDAYSYNEQF
TRBJ2-1	TRBV9	TRBD2	ASSPRPGLAGVGNEQF
TRBJ2-3	TRBV10-1	-	ASSEEVSNLGDTQY
TRBJ2-3	TRBV19	-	ASSIDLLDTQY
TRBJ2-1	TRBV12-5	-	ASGSARTVNEQF
TRBJ2-7	TRBV2	TRBD2	ASSGQLAGVQY
TRBJ2-1	TRBV10-3	-	AILGQGSEQQF
TRBJ2-7	TRBV12-3/TRBV12-4	-	ASSLYIDEQY
TRBJ1-2	TRBV3-1	TRBD1	ASSQGSGGGYGYT
TRBJ1-3	TRBV20-1	TRBD1	SARPRTGSPSGNTIY
TRBJ1-2	TRBV19	TRBD1	ASIPTGVGGYT